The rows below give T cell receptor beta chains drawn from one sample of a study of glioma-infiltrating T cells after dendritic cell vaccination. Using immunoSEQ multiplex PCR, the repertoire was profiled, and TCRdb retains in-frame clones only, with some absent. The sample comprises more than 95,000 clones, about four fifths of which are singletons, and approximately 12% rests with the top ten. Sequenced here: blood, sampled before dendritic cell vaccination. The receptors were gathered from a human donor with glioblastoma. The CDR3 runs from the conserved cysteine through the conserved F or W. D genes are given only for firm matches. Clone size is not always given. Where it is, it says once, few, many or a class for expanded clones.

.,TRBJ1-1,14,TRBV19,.,CASSPREDWAEAFF,TGTGCCAGTAGCCCCAGGGAGGATTGGGCTGAAGCTTTCTTT
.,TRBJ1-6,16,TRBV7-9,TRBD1,CASSLDVGQGNSPLHF,TGTGCCAGCAGCTTAGATGTGGGACAGGGTAATTCACCCCTCCACTTT
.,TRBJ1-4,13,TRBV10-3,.,CAISARDNEKLFF,TGTGCCATCTCGGCGCGGGATAATGAAAAACTGTTTTTT
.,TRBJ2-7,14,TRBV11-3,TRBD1,CASSLGGTGDEQYF,TGTGCCAGCAGCTTAGGGGGGACAGGTGACGAGCAGTACTTC
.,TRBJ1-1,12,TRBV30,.,CAWQRGNTEAFF,TGTGCCTGGCAACGCGGGAACACTGAAGCTTTCTTT
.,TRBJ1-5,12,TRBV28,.,CASSPRNQPQHF,TGTGCCAGCAGTCCCAGGAATCAGCCCCAGCATTTT
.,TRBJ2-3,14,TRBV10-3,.,CAISDSDKGDTQYF,TGTGCCATCAGTGATTCGGACAAAGGAGATACGCAGTATTTT
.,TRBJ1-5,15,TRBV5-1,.,CASSLAGDSNQPQHF,TGCGCCAGCAGCCTTGCGGGGGATAGCAATCAGCCCCAGCATTTT
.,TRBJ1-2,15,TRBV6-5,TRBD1,CASIRDGQGGYGYTF,TGTGCCAGCATTCGGGATGGACAGGGTGGCTATGGCTACACCTTC
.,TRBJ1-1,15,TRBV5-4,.,CASSLGTGGGTEAFF,TGTGCCAGCAGCTTGGGGACGGGGGGAGGGACTGAAGCTTTCTTT
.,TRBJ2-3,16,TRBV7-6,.,CASSLDPGLGTDTQYF,TGTGCCAGCAGCTTAGATCCAGGGCTTGGCACAGATACGCAGTATTTT
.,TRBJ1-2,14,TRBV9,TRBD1,CASSVDRTGNGYTF,TGTGCCAGCAGCGTAGACCGGACAGGGAATGGCTACACCTTC
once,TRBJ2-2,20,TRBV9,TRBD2,CASSVDYGGLAGGPGGELFF,TGTGCCAGCAGCGTAGATTACGGGGGACTAGCGGGGGGGCCTGGCGGGGAGCTGTTTTTT
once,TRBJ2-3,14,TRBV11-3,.,CASSFDREADTQYF,TGTGCCAGCAGCTTTGACAGGGAGGCAGATACGCAGTATTTT
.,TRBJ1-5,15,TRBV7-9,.,CASSSGYMANQPQHF,TGTGCCAGCAGCTCGGGGTACATGGCCAATCAGCCCCAGCATTTT
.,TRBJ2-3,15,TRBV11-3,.,CASSLRGLLTDTQYF,TGTGCCAGCAGCTTACGGGGACTTCTCACAGATACGCAGTATTTT
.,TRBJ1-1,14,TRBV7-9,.,CASSPKAGGTEAFF,TGTGCCAGCAGCCCGAAAGCCGGGGGCACTGAAGCTTTCTTT
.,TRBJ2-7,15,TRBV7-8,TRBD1,CASSLRRDRSYEQYF,TGTGCCAGCAGCCTACGCCGGGACAGATCCTACGAGCAGTACTTC
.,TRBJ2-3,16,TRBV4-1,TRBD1,CASSQPGQHSTDTQYF,TGCGCCAGCAGCCAACCGGGACAGCATAGCACAGATACGCAGTATTTT
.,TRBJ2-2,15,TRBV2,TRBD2,CASSRLAGDTGELFF,TGTGCCAGCAGTCGACTAGCGGGGGACACCGGGGAGCTGTTTTTT
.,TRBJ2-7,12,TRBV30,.,CAWSRTVYEQYF,TGTGCCTGGAGTAGGACAGTCTACGAGCAGTACTTC
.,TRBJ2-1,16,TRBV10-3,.,CAISRTADRRVNEQFF,TGTGCCATCAGCAGGACAGCGGACAGACGGGTCAATGAGCAGTTCTTC
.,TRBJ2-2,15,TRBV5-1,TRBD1,CASSPDRGHTGELFF,TGCGCCAGCAGCCCTGACAGGGGCCATACCGGGGAGCTGTTTTTT
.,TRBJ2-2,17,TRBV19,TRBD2,CASTLLAGGSNTGELFF,TGTGCCAGTACTTTACTAGCGGGGGGCTCGAACACCGGGGAGCTGTTTTTT
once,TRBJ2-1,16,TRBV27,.,CASSLAGIQGNNEQFF,TGTGCCAGCAGTTTGGCAGGGATACAGGGTAACAATGAGCAGTTCTTC
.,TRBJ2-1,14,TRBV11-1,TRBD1,CASSLATGVGEQFF,TGTGCCAGCAGCTTAGCCACAGGGGTGGGGGAGCAGTTCTTC
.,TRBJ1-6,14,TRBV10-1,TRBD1,CASSEGGQGSPLHF,TGCGCCAGCAGTGAGGGGGGACAGGGATCACCCCTCCACTTT
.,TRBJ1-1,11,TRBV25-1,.,CASRRENEAFF,TGTGCCAGCAGACGGGAGAATGAAGCTTTCTTT
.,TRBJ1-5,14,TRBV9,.,CASSAQGGNQPQHF,TGTGCCAGCAGCGCACAGGGTGGCAATCAGCCCCAGCATTTT
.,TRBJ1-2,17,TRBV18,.,CASSPAFSRTVDYGYTF,TGTGCCAGCTCACCTGCTTTTTCCCGGACAGTAGACTATGGCTACACCTTC
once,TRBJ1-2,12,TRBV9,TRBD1,CASSGYRGGYTF,TGTGCCAGCAGCGGATACAGGGGTGGCTACACCTTC
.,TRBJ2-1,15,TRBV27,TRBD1,CASSRTGGLYNEQFF,TGTGCCAGCAGCCGGACAGGGGGATTGTACAATGAGCAGTTCTTC
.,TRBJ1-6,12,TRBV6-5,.,CASSYIRSALHF,TGTGCCAGCAGTTACATCCGTTCGGCCCTCCACTTT
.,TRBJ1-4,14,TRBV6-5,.,CASSYTIQGEKLFF,TGTGCCAGCAGTTACACAATTCAGGGGGAAAAACTGTTTTTT
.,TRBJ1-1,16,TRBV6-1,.,CASSAAQAAMNTEAFF,TGTGCCAGCAGTGCCGCGCAGGCCGCGATGAACACTGAAGCTTTCTTT
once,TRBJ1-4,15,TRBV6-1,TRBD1,CASSEAQGAWEKLFF,TGTGCCAGCAGTGAAGCGCAGGGGGCTTGGGAAAAACTGTTTTTT
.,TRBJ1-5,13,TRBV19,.,CASSIGRDQPQHF,TGTGCCAGTAGTATAGGCAGGGATCAGCCCCAGCATTTT
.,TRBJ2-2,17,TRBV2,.,CASSENLGQLVTGELFF,TGTGCCAGCAGTGAGAATTTAGGACAGCTAGTTACCGGGGAGCTGTTTTTT
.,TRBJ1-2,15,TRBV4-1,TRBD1,CASSPGQDLFYGYTF,TGCGCCAGCAGCCCGGGACAGGACCTTTTCTATGGCTACACCTTC
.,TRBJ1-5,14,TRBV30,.,CAWSSGISNQPQHF,TGTGCCTGGAGTTCAGGGATTAGCAATCAGCCCCAGCATTTT
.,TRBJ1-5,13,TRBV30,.,CAWSRQLDQPQHF,TGTGCCTGGAGTCGCCAACTCGATCAGCCCCAGCATTTT
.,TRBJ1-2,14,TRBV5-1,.,CASSPGFGFYGYTF,TGCGCCAGCAGCCCAGGGTTCGGATTCTATGGCTACACCTTC
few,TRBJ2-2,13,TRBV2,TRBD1,CASQRQGGGELFF,TGTGCCAGCCAGAGACAGGGCGGCGGGGAGCTGTTTTTT
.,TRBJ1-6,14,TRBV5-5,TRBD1,CASSLTGVVSPLHF,TGTGCCAGCAGCTTGACAGGGGTGGTTTCACCCCTCCACTTT
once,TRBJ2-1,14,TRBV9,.,CASSVVSRGDEQFF,TGTGCCAGCAGCGTAGTAAGCAGGGGCGATGAGCAGTTCTTC
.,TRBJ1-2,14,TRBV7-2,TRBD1,CASSLAGSGGGYTF,TGTGCCAGCAGCTTAGCGGGGTCAGGGGGTGGCTACACCTTC
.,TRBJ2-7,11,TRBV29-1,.,CSIGLYYEQYF,TGCAGCATCGGACTTTACTACGAGCAGTACTTC
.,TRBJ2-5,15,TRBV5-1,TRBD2,CASSFDLREEETQYF,TGCGCCAGCAGCTTCGACCTGCGGGAGGAAGAGACCCAGTACTTC